These 14 T cell receptor beta chains were sequenced from one sample in a study of OX40 agonist ivuxolimab in advanced cancers. Measured with immunoSEQ multiplex PCR; TCRdb has only the in-frame clones, and not every one. The sample lists roughly 60,000 clones; 84% were seen once. The specimen comprised CD4+ or CD8+ T cells sorted from blood, sampled in a trial of the OX40 agonist ivuxolimab. Receptors originate from an adult with an advanced solid tumor such as melanoma, head and neck, liver or kidney cancer.

This clone occurred once. The chain employs TRBV9 and TRBJ2-2; TRBD1 aligns across 12 bases. The CDR3 spans 16 residues. V was clipped by 3 bases and J by 7 bases; unmatched bases: 7. Germline CDR1 is SGDLS and CDR2 is YYNGEE. As DNA, the CDR3 is TGTGCCAGCAGCGAGGGGACAGGGGGCGGAATCGGGGAGCTGTTTTTT. The encoded protein is CASSEGTGGGIGELFF.

J is TRBJ1-5 and V is TRBV19; 7 positions match TRBD1. V was pared by 3 bases and J by 6 bases, with 8 bases of the junction left unmatched. Germline loops: CDR1 LNHDA, CDR2 SQIVND (reference sequence). CDR3 length equals 15 residues. CDR3 residues: CASSILEGGPQPQHF. CDR3 sequence (DNA): TGTGCCAGTAGTATCCTAGAAGGGGGCCCTCAGCCCCAGCATTTT.

The V gene is TRBV27, the J gene TRBJ2-3, with D perhaps being TRBD1 or TRBD2 (5 bases each). Germline lookup yields CDR1 MNHEY and CDR2 SMNVEV (reference sequence). The CDR3 loop spans 13 amino acids. V was shortened by 6 bases and J by 5 bases, with 12 bases between the two germline ends. The CDR3 DNA sequence: TGTGCCAGCAGCAGGGACGTAAGAGATACGCAGTATTTT. This sequence encodes CASSRDVRDTQYF.

The chain employs TRBV28 and TRBJ2-7; TRBD1 or TRBD2 may be the D gene (5 bases each). Germline CDR1 reads MDHEN; CDR2 reads SYDVKM. V lost 7 bases and J lost 1, with 14 bases in between. This CDR3 spans 14 amino acids. The CDR3 sequence is CASTDSGRSYEQYF. The CDR3 DNA reads as TGTGCCAGCACCGACTCGGGACGGTCCTACGAGCAGTACTTC.

This clone was seen at least ten times. The chain carries TRBV27 and TRBJ2-1, with D possibly TRBD2 on 7 matching bases. Germline V gene lookup returns CDR1 MNHEY and CDR2 SMNVEV (reference sequence). The V end was cut by 2 bases, the J end by 5 bases, with 16 bases between. CDR3 length: 16 residues. The CDR3 loop reads CASSLPLGGGNNEQFF. The CDR3 DNA reads as TGTGCCAGCAGTTTACCCTTAGGGGGGGGGAACAATGAGCAGTTCTTC.

The chain has TRBV2 and TRBJ1-3; 7 nucleotides align to TRBD1. CDR3 length: 14 amino acids. J was trimmed by 4 bases and V by 5 bases; bases with no gene match: 5. Germline CDR1 is SNHLY and CDR2 is FYNNEI. Here the CDR3 reads CASSTGTEGNTIYF. In nucleotides, the CDR3 is TGTGCCAGCAGTACCGGGACAGAAGGAAACACCATATATTTT.

The chain employs TRBV18 and TRBJ2-5; D might be TRBD1 or TRBD2, each matching 5 bases. Germline loops: CDR1 KGHSH, CDR2 LQKENI. CDR3 length: 16 amino acids. V was trimmed by 2 bases and J by 0 bases, leaving 13 bases between them. The CDR3 bases are TGTGCCAGCTCACCAGGCCGGGACGCGTACCAAGAGACCCAGTACTTC. It codes for CASSPGRDAYQETQYF.

This clone was seen a single time. The rearrangement links TRBV11-2 to TRBJ2-7; 9 positions match TRBD1. The V gene's germline CDR1 is SGHAT and CDR2 FQNNGV. This CDR3 has 15 residues. Germline trimming cut 0 bases from V and 4 bases from J; bases unmatched to any gene: 4. The CDR3 loop reads CASSLEGQGWYEQYF. In DNA form, the CDR3 reads TGTGCCAGCAGCTTAGAAGGACAGGGGTGGTACGAGCAGTACTTC.

V gene TRBV19 combines with J gene TRBJ2-1, with D tentatively TRBD1 (6 bases). There are 15 residues in the CDR3. Germline V gives CDR1 LNHDA, CDR2 SQIVND (reference sequence). The V and J ends lost 3 bases and 3 bases respectively, with 12 bases between them. CDR3 protein: CASSMIGTNYNEQFF. Here the CDR3 DNA reads TGTGCCAGTAGTATGATCGGGACAAACTACAATGAGCAGTTCTTC.

In this sample, this clone turned up once. V is TRBV29-1 and J is TRBJ1-1; 9 bases align to TRBD1. V was pared by 6 bases and J by 1 base, with 3 bases of the junction left unmatched. The CDR3 runs 13 residues. Germline CDR1 is SQVTM and CDR2 is ANQGSEA. CDR3 amino acids: CSVGDRENTEAFF. DNA for the CDR3: TGCAGCGTAGGGGACAGGGAGAACACTGAAGCTTTCTTT.

This clone is a singleton in its sample. The rearrangement links TRBV6-1 to TRBJ1-1; 7 bases are a match to TRBD1. Germline loops: CDR1 MNHNS, CDR2 SASEGT. This CDR3 comprises 14 residues. V shed 6 bases and J 1 base; nucleotides not matched to a gene: 5. The CDR3 region is CASSPGTANTEAFF. The CDR3 nucleotides are TGTGCCAGCAGCCCCGGGACAGCGAACACTGAAGCTTTCTTT.

The chain combines TRBV2 with TRBJ1-6; TRBD1 aligns across 7 bases. The V gene end was trimmed by 6 bases and the J gene end by 5 bases; junction bases not matched to a gene: 4. The germline gives CDR1 SNHLY, CDR2 FYNNEI. There are 14 residues in the CDR3. As DNA, the CDR3 is TGTGCCAGCAGGGCCGGGACAGATAATTCACCCCTCCACTTT. This translates into CASRAGTDNSPLHF. Full variable domain (outside the CDR3, taken from reference TRBV2 and TRBJ1-6): EPEVTQTPSHQVTQMGQEVILRCVPISNHLYFYWYRQILGQKVEFLVSFYNNEISEKSEIFDDQFSVERPDGSNFTLKIRSTKLEDSAMYFCASRAGTDNSPLHFGNGTRLTVT.

This chain uses TRBV19 with TRBJ2-7; possibly TRBD1 for D (7 bases). CDR1 is LNHDA and CDR2 is SQIVND in the germline V gene (reference sequence). The CDR3 length is 15 residues. V was trimmed by 7 bases and J by 3 bases, leaving 19 bases between them. CDR3 DNA sequence: TGTGCCAGTAAGGCAGAGGCAGGGGGGTTCTACGAGCAGTACTTC. Its translation is CASKAEAGGFYEQYF. Variable domain in full (rest from reference TRBV19 and TRBJ2-7): DGGITQSPKYLFRKEGQNVTLSCEQNLNHDAMYWYRQDPGQGLRLIYYSQIVNDFQKGDIAEGYSVSREKKESFPLTVTSAQKNPTAFYLCASKAEAGGFYEQYFGPGTRLTVT.

This chain joins TRBV11-3 and TRBJ2-1; D is possibly TRBD1 (6 bases). Germline values: CDR1 SGHNT, CDR2 YENEEA. Trimming removed 1 base from V and 10 bases from J, with 11 bases in between. This CDR3 comprises 13 residues. CDR3 residues: CASSLVAQGEQFF. In DNA, the CDR3 is TGTGCCAGCAGCTTAGTTGCGCAGGGGGAGCAGTTCTTC.